The 5 T cell receptor beta chains presented below share a single source sample, sequenced in a study of blood T cell repertoires in COVID-19. TCRdb keeps only in-frame clones here, not all; method: immunoSEQ multiplex PCR. Seen here are about 140,000 clones, approximately 89% observed once, and the top ten hold around 1.6%. The sample consisted of peripheral blood. These receptor sequences come from a human donor in a cohort sampled during active COVID-19.

The chain uses TRBV5-1 and TRBJ2-3, with TRBD1 identical over 8 bases. CDR3 size: 14 residues. Germline assignment: CDR1 SGHRS and CDR2 YFSETQ. The trim removed 1 base at V and 6 bases at J, leaving 4 bases unmatched. The CDR3 spells CASSLRGQADTQYF. The CDR3 DNA reads as TGCGCCAGCAGCTTGCGGGGACAGGCGGATACGCAGTATTTT.

The gene calls are TRBV5-1 and TRBJ2-7; tentative D call: TRBD2 (5 bases). Germline assignment: CDR1 SGHRS and CDR2 YFSETQ. The CDR3 runs 14 residues. The V gene lost 3 bases and the J gene lost 1 base, with 11 bases spanning the gap. In DNA form, the CDR3 reads TGCGCCAGCAGCTCTGCCGGGGTGTCCTACGAGCAGTACTTC. This codes for CASSSAGVSYEQYF. Full variable domain (remainder filled in from reference TRBV5-1 and TRBJ2-7): KAGVTQTPRYLIKTRGQQVTLSCSPISGHRSVSWYQQTPGQGLQFLFEYFSETQRNKGNFPGRFSGRQFSNSRSEMNVSTLELGDSALYLCASSSAGVSYEQYFGPGTRLTVT.

The chain has TRBV10-3 and TRBJ1-1; tentative D call: TRBD1 (6 bases). The CDR3 covers 15 residues. Germline V lookup: CDR1 ENHRY, CDR2 SYGVKD. The V and J ends lost 8 bases and 5 bases respectively, with 21 bases between them. The CDR3 reads CAIFGGGAESTEAFF. The DNA of the CDR3 is TGTGCCATCTTCGGCGGGGGCGCCGAGAGTACTGAAGCTTTCTTT.

This rearrangement joins TRBV6-5 to TRBJ1-1; D may be TRBD1 (5 bases). CDR3 length: 14 residues. CDR1 is MNHEY and CDR2 is SVGAGI in the germline V gene. V was clipped by 7 bases and J by 5 bases, with 17 bases between them. CDR3 in DNA: TGTGCCAGCAAAGCACTGATAGGGGCAACTGAAGCTTTCTTT. This encodes CASKALIGATEAFF.

The chain has TRBV2 and TRBJ1-1; 9 positions agree with TRBD1. V was pared by 6 bases and J by 6 bases, with 2 bases of the junction left unmatched. The length of the CDR3 is 12 residues. In germline, CDR1 is SNHLY, CDR2 FYNNEI. The CDR3 spells CASRDRGAEAFF. The CDR3, as DNA: TGTGCCAGCAGGGACAGGGGCGCTGAAGCTTTCTTT.